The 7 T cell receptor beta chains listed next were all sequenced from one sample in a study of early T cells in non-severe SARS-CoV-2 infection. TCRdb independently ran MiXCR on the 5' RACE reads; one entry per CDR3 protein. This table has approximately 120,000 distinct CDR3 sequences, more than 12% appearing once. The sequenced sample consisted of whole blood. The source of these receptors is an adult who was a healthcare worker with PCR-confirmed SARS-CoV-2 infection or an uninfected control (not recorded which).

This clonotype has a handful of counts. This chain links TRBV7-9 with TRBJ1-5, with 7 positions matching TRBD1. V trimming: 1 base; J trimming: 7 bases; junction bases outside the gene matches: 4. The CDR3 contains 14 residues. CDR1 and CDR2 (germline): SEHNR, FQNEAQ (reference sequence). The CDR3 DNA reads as TGTGCCAGCAGCTTAGAACAGGGGCACCAGCCCCAGCATTTT. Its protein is CASSLEQGHQPQHF.

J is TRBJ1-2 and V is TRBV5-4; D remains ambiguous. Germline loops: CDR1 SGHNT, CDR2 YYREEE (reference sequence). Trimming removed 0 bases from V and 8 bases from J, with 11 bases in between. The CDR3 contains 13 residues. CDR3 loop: CASSLEGFSGYTF. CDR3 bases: TGTGCCAGCAGCTTGGAAGGATTCTCGGGCTACACCTTC.

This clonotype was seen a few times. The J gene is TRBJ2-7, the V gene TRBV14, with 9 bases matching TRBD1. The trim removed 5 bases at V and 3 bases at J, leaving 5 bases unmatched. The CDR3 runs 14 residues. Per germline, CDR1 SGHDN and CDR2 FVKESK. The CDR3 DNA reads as TGTGCCAGCAGCATCTACAGGGGGCACTACGAGCAGTACTTC. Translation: CASSIYRGHYEQYF.

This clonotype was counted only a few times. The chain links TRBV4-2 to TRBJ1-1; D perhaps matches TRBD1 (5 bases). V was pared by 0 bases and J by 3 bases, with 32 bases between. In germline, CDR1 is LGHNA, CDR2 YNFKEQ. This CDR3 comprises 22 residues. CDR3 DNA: TGTGCCAGCAGCCAAGAGGATGCCCGAGGGGTGGATAATATTCGGGTCGACACTGAAGCTTTCTTT. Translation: CASSQEDARGVDNIRVDTEAFF.

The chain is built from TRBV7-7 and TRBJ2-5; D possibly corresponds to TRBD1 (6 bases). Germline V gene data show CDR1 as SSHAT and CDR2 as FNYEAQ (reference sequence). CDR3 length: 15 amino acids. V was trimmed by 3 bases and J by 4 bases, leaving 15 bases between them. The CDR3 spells CASSFSRTAIETQYF. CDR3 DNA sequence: TGTGCCAGCAGCTTCTCCCGGACAGCGATAGAGACCCAGTACTTC.

CDR3 region: CASSRDSGAYNEQFF. CDR3 DNA: TGTGCCAGCAGCCGGGACAGCGGTGCCTACAATGAGCAGTTCTTC. The genes are TRBV2 and TRBJ2-1, with TRBD1 matching over 7 bases. Germline assignment: CDR1 SNHLY and CDR2 FYNNEI. Germline trimming cut 6 bases from V and 2 bases from J; bases unmatched to any gene: 7. The length of the CDR3 is 15 residues.

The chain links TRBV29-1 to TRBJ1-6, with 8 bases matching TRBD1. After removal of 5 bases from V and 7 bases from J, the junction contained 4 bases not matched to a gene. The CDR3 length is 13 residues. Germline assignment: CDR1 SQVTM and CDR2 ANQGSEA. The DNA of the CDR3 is TGCAGCGTTAAAACAGGGGGGAATTCACCCCTCCACTTT. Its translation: CSVKTGGNSPLHF. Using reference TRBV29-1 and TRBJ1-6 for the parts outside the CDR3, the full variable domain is SAVISQKPSRDICQRGTSLTIQCQVDSQVTMMFWYRQQPGQSLTLIATANQGSEATYESGFVIDKFPISRPNLTFSTLTVSNMSPEDSSIYLCSVKTGGNSPLHFGNGTRLTVT.